The 27 T cell receptor beta chains listed next were all sequenced from one sample in a study of cytomegalovirus exposure and HLA in healthy donors. The PCR ran on 60 Vbeta and 13 Jbeta primers. Data came from immunoSEQ multiplex PCR; TCRdb stores just in-frame clones and leaves some out. The sample contains about 120,000 clones, about 80% of which appear only once. The material sequenced was PBMCs. The receptors were gathered from a woman in her twenties or thirties in good health and CMV-seropositive.

This chain joins TRBV5-8 and TRBJ2-5; D not resolved. The CDR3 is 12 residues long. Germline V gene data show CDR1 as SGHTS and CDR2 as YDEGEE. V lost 4 bases and J lost 5, with 9 bases in between. The CDR3 reads CASSRGWETQYF. Here the CDR3 DNA reads TGTGCCAGCAGCCGAGGTTGGGAGACCCAGTACTTC. Using reference TRBV5-8 and TRBJ2-5 for the parts outside the CDR3, the full variable domain is EAGVTQSPTHLIKTRGQQATLRCSPISGHTSVYWYQQALGLGLQFLLWYDEGEERNRGNFPPRFSGRQFPNYSSELNVNALELEDSALYLCASSRGWETQYFGPGTRLLVL.

The chain recombines TRBV30 with TRBJ1-6; a weak D match, TRBD1 (5 bases). The CDR3 totals 15 residues. Germline V gene sequence: CDR1 GTSNPN, CDR2 SVGIG (reference sequence). The V end was cut by 2 bases, the J end by 8 bases, with 16 bases between. The CDR3 DNA reads as TGTGCCTGGAGTACAGACAGTGCAGAATATTCACCCCTCCACTTT. Protein: CAWSTDSAEYSPLHF.

This chain links TRBV5-1 with TRBJ2-5, with 8 bases fitting TRBD2. The germline CDR1 and CDR2 sequences are SGHRS and YFSETQ. V gave up 2 bases and J gave up 5 bases; unmatched junction bases: 14. This CDR3 spans 17 amino acids. The DNA for the CDR3 is TGCGCCAGCAGCTTAGGATCCGGGGGGGCAGAGGGGGAGACCCAGTACTTC. Protein product: CASSLGSGGAEGETQYF. Drawing the rest from reference TRBV5-1 and TRBJ2-5, the complete variable domain is KAGVTQTPRYLIKTRGQQVTLSCSPISGHRSVSWYQQTPGQGLQFLFEYFSETQRNKGNFPGRFSGRQFSNSRSEMNVSTLELGDSALYLCASSLGSGGAEGETQYFGPGTRLLVL.

This chain joins TRBV5-4 and TRBJ2-7; D perhaps matches TRBD2 (7 bases). Germline-derived CDR1 and CDR2 are SGHNT and YYREEE (reference sequence). The CDR3 consists of 14 residues. Trimming stripped 4 bases from V and 1 base from J, with 12 bases between. The CDR3 DNA reads as TGTGCCAGCAGCGCGGGGGACAAGTCCTACGAGCAGTACTTC. Its protein product is CASSAGDKSYEQYF.

The rearrangement links TRBV6-5 to TRBJ2-7; 13 positions match TRBD2. The length of the CDR3 is 13 residues. Germline V lookup: CDR1 MNHEY, CDR2 SVGAGI. J was trimmed by 7 bases and V by 8 bases; bases with no gene match: 5. In DNA, the CDR3 is TGTGCCAGCTGGACTAGCGGGGGCCGGGAGCAGTACTTC. This encodes CASWTSGGREQYF.

The chain carries TRBV10-3 and TRBJ2-7; maybe TRBD1 (5 bases). CDR1 is ENHRY, CDR2 SYGVKD, per germline. V was clipped by 7 bases and J by 6 bases, with 16 bases between them. The CDR3 is 13 amino acids. CDR3 amino acids: CAIKDQGQREQYF. The CDR3 nucleotides are TGTGCCATCAAAGATCAGGGTCAACGCGAGCAGTACTTC.

This clone appeared many times. The chain has TRBV2 and TRBJ1-2; no clear D gene. The germline V and J ends were trimmed by 5 bases and 3 bases, with 7 bases remaining between them. Germline assignment: CDR1 SNHLY and CDR2 FYNNEI. This CDR3 is built from 12 residues. The CDR3 reads CASSQSYYGYTF. The DNA for the CDR3 is TGTGCCAGCAGTCAGTCATACTATGGCTACACCTTC.

This clone was seen a handful of times. Within the sample, other DNA sequences also encode this same CDR3. The rearrangement uses TRBV2 and TRBJ2-7; possibly TRBD1 for D (7 bases). Germline V gene lookup returns CDR1 SNHLY and CDR2 FYNNEI. This CDR3 contains 13 residues. DNA for the CDR3: TGTGTTAGCAAGGAGGAGGGGGCATACGAGCAGTACTTC. Translation: CVSKEEGAYEQYF.

This clone was found a few times. The chain links TRBV18 to TRBJ1-1; D might be TRBD1 (5 bases). Per the germline V gene, CDR1 is KGHSH and CDR2 is LQKENI. This CDR3 is built from 15 residues. V was clipped by 3 bases and J by 1 base, with 12 bases between them. The CDR3 here is CASSPRVGGNTEAFF. CDR3 coding DNA: TGTGCCAGCTCACCCCGGGTGGGGGGGAACACTGAAGCTTTCTTT.

This clone has more than one count but fewer than ten. This chain connects TRBV7-9 to TRBJ2-1; D is unclear. Trimming cost V 1 base and J 15 bases, with 13 bases left between them. The germline V gene has CDR1 SEHNR and CDR2 FQNEAQ (reference sequence). This CDR3 comprises 12 residues. CDR3 loop: CASSLGLTEMFF. CDR3 sequence (DNA): TGTGCCAGCAGCTTAGGACTTACTGAAATGTTCTTC.

This clone occurred once. The chain employs TRBV12-5 and TRBJ2-5, with D tentatively TRBD1 (7 bases). Germline lookup yields CDR1 LGHNT and CDR2 FRNRAP. Trimming cost V 5 bases and J 2 bases, with 12 bases left between them. The CDR3 is made up of 14 amino acids. As DNA, the CDR3 is TGTGCTAGTGGTGCCTCAGGGGGGCAAGAGACCCAGTACTTC. It specifies CASGASGGQETQYF.

In DNA, the CDR3 is TGTGCCAGCAGTCCCCAGGGTAACACAGATACGCAGTATTTT. Protein product: CASSPQGNTDTQYF. J is TRBJ2-3 and V is TRBV7-8, with a weak D call TRBD1 (5 bases). With 6 bases removed from V and 2 bases from J, the gap between germline ends came to 12 bases. From germline, CDR1 is SGHVS and CDR2 FQNEAQ. This CDR3 spans 14 amino acids. Complete variable domain (other parts from reference TRBV7-8 and TRBJ2-3): GAGVSQSPRYKVAKRGQDVALRCDPISGHVSLFWYQQALGQGPEFLTYFQNEAQLDKSGLPSDRFFAERPEGSVSTLKIQRTQQEDSAVYLCASSPQGNTDTQYFGPGTRLTVL.

This clone was counted between two and nine times. V and J are TRBV5-1 and TRBJ1-6, with 10 bases matching TRBD1. The trim removed 4 bases at V and 14 bases at J, leaving 21 bases unmatched. Per the germline V gene, CDR1 is SGHRS and CDR2 is YFSETQ. This CDR3 contains 18 residues. The CDR3 DNA reads TGCGCCAGCAGCGCTCGCTACCGGGACAGGGGAGAGGAGGGCTCCCTCCACTTT. Its translation: CASSARYRDRGEEGSLHF.

This rearrangement joins TRBV29-1 to TRBJ2-7, with 14 bases matching TRBD2. The CDR3 length is 17 residues. CDR1 and CDR2 from the germline V gene are SQVTM and ANQGSEA. V trimming: 1 base; J trimming: 3 bases; junction bases outside the gene matches: 8. This chain's CDR3 is CSVEVPGLAGEDYEQYF. In DNA form, the CDR3 reads TGCAGCGTTGAAGTCCCGGGACTAGCGGGAGAAGACTACGAGCAGTACTTC.

The V call is TRBV4-2, the J call TRBJ2-7, with 8 bases fitting TRBD2. This CDR3 spans 15 amino acids. With V trimmed by 1 base and J by 1 base, 3 bases remained unmatched. Germline V gives CDR1 LGHNA, CDR2 YNFKEQ. This CDR3 reads CASSQGLAPSYEQYF. CDR3 coding DNA: TGTGCCAGCAGCCAAGGACTAGCGCCTTCCTACGAGCAGTACTTC.

This clone was counted only a few times. The V and J genes are TRBV21-1 and TRBJ2-1; the table's D gene call, TRBD2, was not cross checked with the DNA. TRBV21-1 is a pseudogene segment. The CDR3 sequence is 16 residues long. The CDR3 loop reads CASTTESKRVHNEQFF. DNA of the CDR3: TGTGCCAGCACTACAGAAAGCAAGCGGGTGCACAATGAGCAGTTCTTC.

This chain joins TRBV21-1 and TRBJ1-6. TRBV21-1 is a pseudogene segment. This CDR3 contains 17 residues. The CDR3 loop is CASSKGFLAATNSPLHF. The CDR3, as DNA: TGTGCCAGCAGCAAAGGCTTTTTGGCAGCGACTAATTCACCCCTCCACTTT.

V gene TRBV5-1 combines with J gene TRBJ1-2, with 10 nucleotides matching TRBD1. Germline V gives CDR1 SGHRS, CDR2 YFSETQ. The CDR3 covers 16 residues. Trimming cost V 1 base and J 3 bases; bases outside gene matches: 6. In nucleotides, the CDR3 is TGCGCCAGCAGCTTGAGGACAGGGACAGGGGACTATGGCTACACCTTC. Its protein is CASSLRTGTGDYGYTF.

V and J are TRBV2 and TRBJ2-7, with D possibly TRBD1 on 6 matching bases. CDR1 and CDR2 (germline): SNHLY, FYNNEI. This CDR3 comprises 13 residues. With 6 bases removed from V and 2 bases from J, the gap between germline ends came to 11 bases. CDR3 sequence: CASSGTGTYEQYF. The CDR3 DNA is TGTGCCAGCAGCGGAACAGGGACCTACGAGCAGTACTTC.

V gene TRBV15 combines with J gene TRBJ2-5; 9 positions match TRBD2. The length of the CDR3 is 18 residues. CDR1 and CDR2 from the germline V gene are LNHNV and YYDKDF (reference sequence). Trimming cost V 3 bases and J 2 bases; bases outside gene matches: 13. The CDR3 DNA is TGTGCCACCAGCAGGGTTTTACTTAGCGGGAGAGGGCAAGAGACCCAGTACTTC. Translation: CATSRVLLSGRGQETQYF.

V and J are TRBV2 and TRBJ2-7; a weak D match, TRBD2 (5 bases). Germline CDR1 and CDR2: SNHLY and FYNNEI. With 7 bases removed from V and 2 bases from J, the gap between germline ends came to 12 bases. This CDR3 comprises 13 residues. CDR3 region: CASNSGRAYEQYF. CDR3 sequence (DNA): TGTGCCAGCAACAGCGGACGTGCCTACGAGCAGTACTTC.

The chain is built from TRBV28 and TRBJ1-1; TRBD1 matches 10 bases. The CDR3 loop spans 15 amino acids. V gave up 5 bases and J gave up 5 bases; unmatched junction bases: 8. The germline V gene encodes CDR1 MDHEN and CDR2 SYDVKM. The CDR3 DNA sequence: TGTGCCAGCAGTGAAACCGGGACAGGGGTAACTGAAGCTTTCTTT. Translated: CASSETGTGVTEAFF. The whole variable domain, remainder taken from reference TRBV28 and TRBJ1-1, is DVKVTQSSRYLVKRTGEKVFLECVQDMDHENMFWYRQDPGLGLRLIYFSYDVKMKEKGDIPEGYSVSREKKERFSLILESASTNQTSMYLCASSETGTGVTEAFFGQGTRLTVV.

J is TRBJ1-1 and V is TRBV5-1; 8 bases are shared with TRBD1. This CDR3 region has 16 residues. Germline V lookup: CDR1 SGHRS, CDR2 YFSETQ. Unmatched junction bases numbered 6, after V lost 2 bases and J lost 0 bases. The CDR3 sequence is CASSFRTGGMNTEAFF. The CDR3 coding sequence is TGCGCCAGCAGCTTCCGCACAGGGGGGATGAACACTGAAGCTTTCTTT.

The chain carries TRBV19 and TRBJ1-1; tentatively, D is TRBD1 (6 bases). Germline V gives CDR1 LNHDA, CDR2 SQIVND (reference sequence). Trimming pared 4 bases from V and 11 bases from J, leaving 35 bases between. This CDR3 is 19 amino acids long. The CDR3 DNA reads as TGTGCCAGTAGTACCTATATAGATGGGGATTTTCAACGCCCAGGGGACGCTTTCTTT. This translates into CASSTYIDGDFQRPGDAFF.

The chain recombines TRBV18 with TRBJ1-2; TRBD1 matches 8 bases. Per the germline V gene, CDR1 is KGHSH and CDR2 is LQKENI. V was pared by 6 bases and J by 4 bases, with 7 bases of the junction left unmatched. The CDR3 loop spans 14 amino acids. CDR3 loop: CASSSTGTGYGYTF. The CDR3 coding sequence is TGTGCCAGCTCTTCAACCGGGACAGGCTATGGCTACACCTTC.

The CDR3 sequence: CASSYFRVNTEAFF. CDR3 nucleotide sequence: TGTGCCAGCAGTTACTTCAGGGTGAACACTGAAGCTTTCTTT. The chain uses TRBV6-5 and TRBJ1-1; D possibly corresponds to TRBD1 (5 bases). From germline, CDR1 is MNHEY and CDR2 SVGAGI. Trimming took off 1 base at V and 0 bases at J, with 6 bases between the two ends. The CDR3 contains 14 residues.

The chain links TRBV4-2 to TRBJ2-5, with D unresolved. Germline CDR1 is LGHNA and CDR2 is YNFKEQ. V was pared by 1 base and J by 3 bases, with 6 bases between. This CDR3 spans 13 amino acids. CDR3 nucleotide sequence: TGTGCCAGCAGCCAAGGAGGAGAAGAGACCCAGTACTTC. Protein sequence: CASSQGGEETQYF.